The T cell receptor beta chain described here comes from a study of cytomegalovirus exposure and HLA in healthy donors. The study's findings and limits: Researchers reportedly found TCR beta sequences accurately predicted most subjects' HLA-A and HLA-B alleles.

Germline CDR1 is MNHNS and CDR2 is SASEGT. V was pared by 1 base and J by 5 bases, with 17 bases between. The CDR3 loop spans 16 amino acids. On this clone itself: What it binds is unknown.

PCR used 60 Vbeta primers and 13 Jbeta primers. Measured with immunoSEQ multiplex PCR; TCRdb has only the in-frame clones, and not every one. Of roughly 130,000 clones listed, around three quarters were seen once; the top ten hold over 2.5%. The receptor's source is a male donor in good health and CMV-seronegative. The sample taken for sequencing was PBMCs. This chain links TRBV6-1 with TRBJ1-1; no clear D. CDR3 DNA: TGTGCCAGCAGTGAAGAAACTACAGCGGGAGGGACTGAAGCTTTCTTT. Protein sequence: CASSEETTAGGTEAFF.